This T cell receptor (beta chain) stems from a study of OX40 agonist ivuxolimab in advanced cancers. Study summary: Patients were given ivuxolimab, an antibody that agonizes OX40 (CD134). The diagnoses of dose-escalation patients were hepatocellular carcinoma, melanoma, renal cell or head and neck cancer.

Libraries were prepared by immunoSEQ multiplex PCR; TCRdb keeps only in-frame clonotypes and omits some of them. This sample carries tens of thousands of clones, approximately 89% of them seen once, and the ten largest clones take 10% to 15%. The CDR3 is 15 residues long. V lost 4 bases, J lost 8 bases, and 17 bases lay in between. CDR1 LNHDA and CDR2 SQIVND come from the germline V gene (reference sequence). The V gene is TRBV19, the J gene TRBJ1-4; the D is unclear. The sequencing here drew on CD4+ or CD8+ T cells sorted from blood, taken in a trial of the OX40 agonist ivuxolimab. This TCR derives from an adult with an advanced solid tumor such as melanoma, head and neck, liver or kidney cancer. The CDR3 here is CASSTDGGPWEKLFF. CDR3 coding DNA: TGTGCCAGTAGTACCGACGGAGGGCCTTGGGAAAAACTGTTTTTT.